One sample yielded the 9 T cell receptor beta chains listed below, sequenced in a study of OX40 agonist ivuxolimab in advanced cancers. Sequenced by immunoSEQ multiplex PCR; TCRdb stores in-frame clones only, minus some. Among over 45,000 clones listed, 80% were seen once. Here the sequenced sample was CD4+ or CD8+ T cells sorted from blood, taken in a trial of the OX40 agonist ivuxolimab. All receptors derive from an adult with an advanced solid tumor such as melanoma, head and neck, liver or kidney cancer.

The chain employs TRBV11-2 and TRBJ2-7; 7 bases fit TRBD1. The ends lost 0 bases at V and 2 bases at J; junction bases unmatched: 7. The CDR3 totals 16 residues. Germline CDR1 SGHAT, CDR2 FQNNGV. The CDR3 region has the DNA TGTGCCAGCAGCTTAGATCAATCCGGACAGGCCTACGAGCAGTACTTC. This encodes CASSLDQSGQAYEQYF.

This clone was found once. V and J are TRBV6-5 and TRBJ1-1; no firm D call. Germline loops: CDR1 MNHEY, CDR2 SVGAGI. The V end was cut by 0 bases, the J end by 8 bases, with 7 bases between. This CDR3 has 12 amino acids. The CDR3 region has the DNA TGTGCCAGCAGTTACTCAACAAAAGAAGCTTTCTTT. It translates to CASSYSTKEAFF.

The CDR3 spells CASSVAPRRGVPGGTEAFF. The CDR3 DNA sequence: TGTGCCAGCAGCGTAGCGCCCCGCCGGGGGGTGCCGGGGGGGACTGAAGCTTTCTTT. V and J are TRBV9 and TRBJ1-1; D may be TRBD1 (5 bases). CDR1 and CDR2 from the germline V gene are SGDLS and YYNGEE. The CDR3 length is 19 residues. The V gene lost 0 bases and the J gene lost 5 bases, with 26 bases spanning the gap.

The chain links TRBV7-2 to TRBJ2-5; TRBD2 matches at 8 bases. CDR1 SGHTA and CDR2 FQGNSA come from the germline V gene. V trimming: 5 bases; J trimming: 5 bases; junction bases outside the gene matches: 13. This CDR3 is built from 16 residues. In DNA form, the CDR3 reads TGTGCCAGCAGCCTAAGGGCCGGGAGGGAGACGGAGACCCAGTACTTC. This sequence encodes CASSLRAGRETETQYF.

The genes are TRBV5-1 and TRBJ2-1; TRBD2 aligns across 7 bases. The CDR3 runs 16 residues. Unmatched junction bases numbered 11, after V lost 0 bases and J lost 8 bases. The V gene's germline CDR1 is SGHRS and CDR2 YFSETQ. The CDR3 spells CASSLGFLGGSDEQFF. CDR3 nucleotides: TGCGCCAGCAGCTTGGGTTTTCTGGGCGGGAGTGATGAGCAGTTCTTC. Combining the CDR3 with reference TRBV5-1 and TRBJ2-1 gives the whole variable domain KAGVTQTPRYLIKTRGQQVTLSCSPISGHRSVSWYQQTPGQGLQFLFEYFSETQRNKGNFPGRFSGRQFSNSRSEMNVSTLELGDSALYLCASSLGFLGGSDEQFFGPGTRLTVL.

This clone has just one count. CDR3 loop: CASRRTGGRYEQYF. The CDR3 DNA sequence: TGTGCCAGCAGACGGACAGGGGGAAGGTACGAGCAGTACTTC. The chain links TRBV2 to TRBJ2-7, with 10 positions matching TRBD1. The J segment lost 4 bases and the V segment lost 6 bases, leaving 6 bases of the junction unmatched. The CDR3 has 14 residues. From germline, CDR1 is SNHLY and CDR2 FYNNEI.

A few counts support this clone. CDR3 coding DNA: TGTGCCAGCTCTCGGGACACTAATGAAAAACTGTTTTTT. Its translation is CASSRDTNEKLFF. The chain joins TRBV18 to TRBJ1-4, with D possibly matching TRBD1 (5 bases). V was cut by 6 bases and J by 2 bases, with 7 bases left in between. The germline CDR1 and CDR2 sequences are KGHSH and LQKENI. This CDR3 contains 13 residues.

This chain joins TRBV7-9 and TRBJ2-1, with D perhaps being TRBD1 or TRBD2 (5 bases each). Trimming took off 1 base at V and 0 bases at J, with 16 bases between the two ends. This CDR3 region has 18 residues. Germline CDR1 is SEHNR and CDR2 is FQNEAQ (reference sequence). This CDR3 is CASSLGSGHPSSYNEQFF. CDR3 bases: TGTGCCAGCAGCTTAGGGTCGGGGCACCCGAGCTCCTACAATGAGCAGTTCTTC.

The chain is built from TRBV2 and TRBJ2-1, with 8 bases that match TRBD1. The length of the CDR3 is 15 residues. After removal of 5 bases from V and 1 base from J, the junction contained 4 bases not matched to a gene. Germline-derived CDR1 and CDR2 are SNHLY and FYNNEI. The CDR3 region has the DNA TGTGCCAGCAGTCAGGGGGCTATTTCCTACAATGAGCAGTTCTTC. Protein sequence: CASSQGAISYNEQFF.